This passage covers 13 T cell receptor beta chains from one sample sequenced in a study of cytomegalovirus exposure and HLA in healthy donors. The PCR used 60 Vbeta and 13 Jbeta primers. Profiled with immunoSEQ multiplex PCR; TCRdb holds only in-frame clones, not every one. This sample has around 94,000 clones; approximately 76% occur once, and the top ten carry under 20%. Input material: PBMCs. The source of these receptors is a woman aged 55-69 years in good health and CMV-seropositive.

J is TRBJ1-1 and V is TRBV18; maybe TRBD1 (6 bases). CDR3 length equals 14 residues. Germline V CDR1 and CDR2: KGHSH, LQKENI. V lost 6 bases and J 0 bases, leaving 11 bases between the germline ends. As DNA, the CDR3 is TGTGCCAGCTCTCCCACAGGGTTGAACACTGAAGCTTTCTTT. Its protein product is CASSPTGLNTEAFF.

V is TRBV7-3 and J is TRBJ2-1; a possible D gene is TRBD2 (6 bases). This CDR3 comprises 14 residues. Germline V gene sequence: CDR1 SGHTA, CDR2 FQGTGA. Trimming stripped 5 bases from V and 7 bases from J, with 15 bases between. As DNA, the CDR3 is TGTGCCAGCAGCCCACTCGGCGGGGTTAATGAGCAGTTCTTC. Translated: CASSPLGGVNEQFF.

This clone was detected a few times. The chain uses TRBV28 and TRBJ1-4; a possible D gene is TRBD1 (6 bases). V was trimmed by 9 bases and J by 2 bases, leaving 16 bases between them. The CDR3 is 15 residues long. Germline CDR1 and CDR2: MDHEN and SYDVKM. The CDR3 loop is CASTSPQGTNEKLFF. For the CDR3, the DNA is TGTGCCAGTACAAGCCCCCAGGGGACTAATGAAAAACTGTTTTTT.

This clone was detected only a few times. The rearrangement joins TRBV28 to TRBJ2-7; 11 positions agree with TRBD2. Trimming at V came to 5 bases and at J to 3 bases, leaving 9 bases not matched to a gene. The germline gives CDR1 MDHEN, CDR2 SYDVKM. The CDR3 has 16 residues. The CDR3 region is CASSLAGGPKGYEQYF. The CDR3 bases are TGTGCCAGCAGTCTAGCGGGAGGACCCAAAGGCTACGAGCAGTACTTC.

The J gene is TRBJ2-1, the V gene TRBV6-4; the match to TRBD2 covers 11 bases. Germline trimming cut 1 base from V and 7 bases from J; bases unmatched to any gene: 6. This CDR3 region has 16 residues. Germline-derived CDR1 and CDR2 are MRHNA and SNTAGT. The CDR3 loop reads CASSDYLAGGRNEQFF. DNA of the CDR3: TGTGCCAGCAGTGACTACTTAGCGGGAGGGCGAAATGAGCAGTTCTTC.

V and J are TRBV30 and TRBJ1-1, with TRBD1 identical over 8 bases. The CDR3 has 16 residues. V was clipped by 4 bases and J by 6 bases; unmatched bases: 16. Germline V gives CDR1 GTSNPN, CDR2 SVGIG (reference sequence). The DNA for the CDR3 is TGTGCCTGGAAACAACCAGCAGGGGGCGGAGGGTCTGAAGCTTTCTTT. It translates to CAWKQPAGGGGSEAFF.

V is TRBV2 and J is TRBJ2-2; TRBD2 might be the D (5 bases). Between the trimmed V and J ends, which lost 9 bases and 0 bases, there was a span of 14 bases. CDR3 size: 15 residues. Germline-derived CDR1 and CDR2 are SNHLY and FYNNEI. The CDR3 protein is CASDPSPSNTGELFF. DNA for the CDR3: TGTGCCAGTGATCCTAGCCCCTCGAACACCGGGGAGCTGTTTTTT.

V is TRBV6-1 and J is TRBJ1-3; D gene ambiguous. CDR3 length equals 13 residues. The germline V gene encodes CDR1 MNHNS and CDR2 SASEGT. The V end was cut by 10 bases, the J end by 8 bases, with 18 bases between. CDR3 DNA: TGTGCCACCCTGCGGGCCCATGGGTACACCATATATTTT. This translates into CATLRAHGYTIYF.

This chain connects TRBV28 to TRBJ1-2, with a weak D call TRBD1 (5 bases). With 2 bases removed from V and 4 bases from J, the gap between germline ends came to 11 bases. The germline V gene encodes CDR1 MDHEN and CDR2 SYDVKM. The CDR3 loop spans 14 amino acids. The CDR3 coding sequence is TGTGCCAGCAGTTTACACGGACAAGTCTATGGCTACACCTTC. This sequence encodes CASSLHGQVYGYTF.

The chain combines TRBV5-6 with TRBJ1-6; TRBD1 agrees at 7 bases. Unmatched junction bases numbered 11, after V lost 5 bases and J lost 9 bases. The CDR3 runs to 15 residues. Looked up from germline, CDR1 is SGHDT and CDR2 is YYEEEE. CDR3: CASRGTGDSGSPLHF. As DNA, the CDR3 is TGTGCCAGCAGGGGAACAGGGGACTCAGGTTCACCCCTCCACTTT.

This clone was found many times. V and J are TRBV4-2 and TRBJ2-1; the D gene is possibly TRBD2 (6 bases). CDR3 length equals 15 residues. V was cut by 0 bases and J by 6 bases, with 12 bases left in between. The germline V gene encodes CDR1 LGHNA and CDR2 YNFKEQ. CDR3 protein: CASSQESGGANEQFF. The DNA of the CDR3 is TGTGCCAGCAGCCAAGAATCCGGAGGGGCCAATGAGCAGTTCTTC.

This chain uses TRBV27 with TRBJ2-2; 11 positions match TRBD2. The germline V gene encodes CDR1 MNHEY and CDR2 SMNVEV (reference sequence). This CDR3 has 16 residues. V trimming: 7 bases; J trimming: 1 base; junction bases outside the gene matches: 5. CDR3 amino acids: CASNGGLAENTGELFF. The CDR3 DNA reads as TGTGCCAGCAATGGGGGACTAGCGGAGAACACCGGGGAGCTGTTTTTT.

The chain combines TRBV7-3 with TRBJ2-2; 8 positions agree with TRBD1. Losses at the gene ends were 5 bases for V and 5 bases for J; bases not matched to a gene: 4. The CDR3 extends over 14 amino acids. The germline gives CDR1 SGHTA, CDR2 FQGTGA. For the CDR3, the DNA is TGTGCCAGCAGCATGGACAGGGCAACCGGGGAGCTGTTTTTT. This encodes CASSMDRATGELFF.